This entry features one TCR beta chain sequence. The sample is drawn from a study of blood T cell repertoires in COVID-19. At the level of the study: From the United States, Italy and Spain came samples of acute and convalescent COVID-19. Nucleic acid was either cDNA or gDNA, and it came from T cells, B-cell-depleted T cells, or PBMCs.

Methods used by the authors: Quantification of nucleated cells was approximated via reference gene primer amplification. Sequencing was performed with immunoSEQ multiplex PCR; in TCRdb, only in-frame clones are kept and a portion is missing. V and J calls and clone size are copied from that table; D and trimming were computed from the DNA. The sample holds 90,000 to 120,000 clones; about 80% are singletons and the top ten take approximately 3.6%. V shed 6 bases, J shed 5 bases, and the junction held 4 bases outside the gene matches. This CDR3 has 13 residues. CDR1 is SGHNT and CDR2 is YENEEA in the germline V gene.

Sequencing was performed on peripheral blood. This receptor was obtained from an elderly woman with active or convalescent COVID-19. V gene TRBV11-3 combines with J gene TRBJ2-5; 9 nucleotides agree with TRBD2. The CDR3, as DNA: TGTGCCAGCAGTCGAAGCGGGAGGGAGACCCAGTACTTC. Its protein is CASSRSGRETQYF. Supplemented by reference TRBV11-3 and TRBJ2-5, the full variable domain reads EAGVVQSPRYKIIEKKQPVAFWCNPISGHNTLYWYLQNLGQGPELLIRYENEEAVDDSQLPKDRFSAERLKGVDSTLKIQPAELGDSAVYLCASSRSGRETQYFGPGTRLLVL.